The 15 T cell receptor beta chains below all came from one sample that was sequenced in a study of T cell changes during pregnancy in multiple sclerosis. The table came from immunoSEQ multiplex PCR; TCRdb's copy has only in-frame clones and leaves some out. The sample lists 20,000 or so clones, about nine tenths occurring once. This specimen was CD8+ T cells from peripheral blood mononuclear cells, taken in the third trimester of pregnancy. These receptors came from a female donor in good health, enrolled as a control in a pregnancy study.

This rearrangement joins TRBV16 to TRBJ1-3; weak D call: TRBD1 (6 bases). Germline CDR1 reads KGHSY; CDR2 reads FQNENV. V was cut by 4 bases and J by 4 bases, with 11 bases left in between. This CDR3 is built from 14 residues. CDR3 sequence reads: CASSLWTAGNTIYF. CDR3 in DNA: TGTGCCAGCAGCCTATGGACAGCCGGAAACACCATATATTTT. Drawing the rest from reference TRBV16 and TRBJ1-3, the complete variable domain is GEEVAQTPKHLVRGEGQKAKLYCAPIKGHSYVFWYQQVLKNEFKFLISFQNENVFDETGMPKERFSAKCLPNSPCSLEIQATKLEDSAVYFCASSLWTAGNTIYFGEGSWLTVV.

The J gene is TRBJ1-1, the V gene TRBV28; D is unclear. V dropped 6 bases and J dropped 2 bases, with 10 bases sitting between them. Per the germline V gene, CDR1 is MDHEN and CDR2 is SYDVKM. The CDR3 is 13 amino acids. Here the CDR3 DNA reads TGTGCCAGCAGACCTACAGAAAACACTGAAGCTTTCTTT. Amino acids: CASRPTENTEAFF.

This chain joins TRBV5-4 and TRBJ1-3; D possibly corresponds to TRBD1 (5 bases). This CDR3 has 15 amino acids. Per germline, CDR1 SGHNT and CDR2 YYREEE (reference sequence). The germline V and J ends were trimmed by 4 bases and 0 bases, with 11 bases remaining between them. This CDR3 is CASSGAGSSGNTIYF. As DNA, the CDR3 is TGTGCCAGCAGCGGGGCCGGGAGCTCTGGAAACACCATATATTTT.

The chain links TRBV2 to TRBJ1-2, with TRBD1 as a possible D gene (5 bases). CDR1 is SNHLY and CDR2 is FYNNEI in the germline V gene. V was shortened by 1 base and J by 5 bases, with 14 bases between the two germline ends. The CDR3 is 15 amino acids. This CDR3 reads CASSEDLKGTYGYTF. CDR3 bases: TGTGCCAGCAGTGAAGACCTGAAGGGGACTTATGGCTACACCTTC. Variable domain in full (rest from reference TRBV2 and TRBJ1-2): EPEVTQTPSHQVTQMGQEVILRCVPISNHLYFYWYRQILGQKVEFLVSFYNNEISEKSEIFDDQFSVERPDGSNFTLKIRSTKLEDSAMYFCASSEDLKGTYGYTFGSGTRLTVV.

In this sample, this clone turned up once. This chain uses TRBV4-3 with TRBJ2-3, with 10 positions matching TRBD2. V lost 4 bases, J lost 2 bases, and 6 bases stayed unmatched. Germline V gene data show CDR1 as LGHNA and CDR2 as YSLEER. This CDR3 spans 16 amino acids. The DNA for the CDR3 is TGCGCCAGCAGCCGGTTACTAGCGGGGCCCACAGATACGCAGTATTTT. Its translation is CASSRLLAGPTDTQYF.

The rearrangement uses TRBV4-3 and TRBJ2-2; TRBD2 might be the D (5 bases). CDR1 is LGHNA, CDR2 YSLEER, per germline. V lost 0 bases and J lost 3, with 8 bases in between. The CDR3 is 15 amino acids. CDR3 sequence reads: CASSQERRDTGELFF. DNA for the CDR3: TGCGCCAGCAGCCAAGAGCGGCGGGACACCGGGGAGCTGTTTTTT.

The chain couples TRBV5-1 to TRBJ1-2, with a weak D call TRBD1 (6 bases). Trimming stripped 0 bases from V and 4 bases from J, with 7 bases between. This CDR3 region has 13 residues. In germline, CDR1 is SGHRS, CDR2 YFSETQ. CDR3 in amino acids: CASSLATGYGYTF. The CDR3 DNA is TGCGCCAGCAGCTTGGCGACAGGCTATGGCTACACCTTC.

V usage is TRBV5-8 and J usage is TRBJ1-5; 8 nucleotides line up with TRBD1. V dropped 0 bases and J dropped 5; count of bases not matched to a gene: 4. Per the germline V gene, CDR1 is SGHTS and CDR2 is YDEGEE. The CDR3 has 15 amino acids. The CDR3 here is CASSLVPGGDQPQHF. The CDR3 DNA reads TGTGCCAGCAGCTTGGTCCCAGGGGGCGATCAGCCCCAGCATTTT.

The chain has TRBV10-3 and TRBJ1-1, with 9 bases identical to TRBD1. This CDR3 spans 12 amino acids. Trimming cost V 11 bases and J 4 bases; bases outside gene matches: 5. Per the germline V gene, CDR1 is ENHRY and CDR2 is SYGVKD. Here the CDR3 reads CAAKTGGTEAFF. CDR3 DNA sequence: TGTGCCGCCAAGACAGGGGGCACTGAAGCTTTCTTT.

This chain joins TRBV7-2 and TRBJ2-7, with 9 nucleotides matching TRBD1. The V and J ends lost 1 base and 6 bases, in that order; junction bases with no gene match: 10. The germline CDR1 and CDR2 sequences are SGHTA and FQGNSA. The CDR3 sequence is 16 residues long. CDR3 DNA: TGTGCCAGCAGCTTAGGGGACAGGGCCCCGATGAGCGAGCAGTACTTC. It yields the protein CASSLGDRAPMSEQYF.

V gene TRBV7-2 combines with J gene TRBJ2-3; TRBD1 matches 7 bases. After removal of 4 bases from V and 0 bases from J, the junction contained 7 bases not matched to a gene. Germline CDR1 reads SGHTA; CDR2 reads FQGNSA. The CDR3 has 16 amino acids. This CDR3 is CASSSGTASSTDTQYF. CDR3 sequence (DNA): TGTGCCAGCAGCTCAGGGACAGCATCTAGCACAGATACGCAGTATTTT. The complete variable domain, with remaining parts taken from reference TRBV7-2 and TRBJ2-3, reads GAGVSQSPSNKVTEKGKDVELRCDPISGHTALYWYRQSLGQGLEFLIYFQGNSAPDKSGLPSDRFSAERTGGSVSTLTIQRTQQEDSAVYLCASSSGTASSTDTQYFGPGTRLTVL.

The gene calls are TRBV4-3 and TRBJ1-4; D not resolved. The CDR3 length is 17 residues. V was pared by 3 bases and J by 5 bases, with 19 bases between. CDR1 is LGHNA and CDR2 is YSLEER in the germline V gene. CDR3 region: CASSQTFAGKGNEKLFF. CDR3 DNA: TGCGCCAGCAGCCAGACTTTCGCGGGCAAGGGCAATGAAAAACTGTTTTTT.

The V and J genes are TRBV6-1 and TRBJ2-7; 8 bases line up with TRBD1. The trim removed 5 bases at V and 3 bases at J, leaving 9 bases unmatched. Germline V lookup: CDR1 MNHNS, CDR2 SASEGT. This CDR3 spans 15 amino acids. The CDR3 spells CASSSDRDPIYEQYF. The CDR3 DNA follows: TGTGCCAGCAGTTCGGACAGGGACCCCATCTACGAGCAGTACTTC.

This clone was recorded only once. The V and J genes are TRBV10-2 and TRBJ2-3; a weak D match, TRBD1 (6 bases). V was cut by 10 bases and J by 0 bases, with 14 bases left in between. Germline V gene data show CDR1 as WSHSY and CDR2 as SAAADI. The CDR3 spans 14 residues. The CDR3 DNA is TGCGCCACTAAGGACAGATTTAGCACAGATACGCAGTATTTT. Translation: CATKDRFSTDTQYF.

V gene TRBV6-1 combines with J gene TRBJ2-3, with 7 positions matching TRBD1. With 10 bases clipped from V and 4 bases from J, the junction kept 5 bases outside the gene matches. Looked up from germline, CDR1 is MNHNS and CDR2 is SASEGT. The CDR3 has 12 residues. The CDR3 nucleotides are TGTGCCACCCGACAGGGACCAGATACGCAGTATTTT. Its translation: CATRQGPDTQYF.